Given below is one T cell receptor (beta chain) in context. This CDR3 is 13 amino acids long. The junction had 9 bases not matched to a gene; V was cut back by 6 bases and J by 7 bases. Per germline, CDR1 DFQATT and CDR2 SNEGSKA (reference sequence). This record belongs to a study of T cells in Graves' hyperthyroidism and ophthalmopathy. Amplification yielded TCR beta CDR3 regions, with RNA transcripts as the source. Initially, a first-round RT-PCR of the TCR CDR3 employed the HTBI primer set. TCRdb used MiXCR to reprocess the multiplex PCR reads, holding one entry per CDR3 protein. The sample shows about 610,000 distinct CDR3 sequences, roughly 14% of them seen only once.

The TCR originated in a woman aged 40 to 55 with Graves' ophthalmopathy. V and J are TRBV20-1 and TRBJ1-5; 7 positions agree with TRBD1. The sequenced sample consisted of blood. In DNA form, the CDR3 reads TGCAGTGCCAGGGGGAGGGAATCCCAGCCCCAGCATTTT. It encodes CSARGRESQPQHF.